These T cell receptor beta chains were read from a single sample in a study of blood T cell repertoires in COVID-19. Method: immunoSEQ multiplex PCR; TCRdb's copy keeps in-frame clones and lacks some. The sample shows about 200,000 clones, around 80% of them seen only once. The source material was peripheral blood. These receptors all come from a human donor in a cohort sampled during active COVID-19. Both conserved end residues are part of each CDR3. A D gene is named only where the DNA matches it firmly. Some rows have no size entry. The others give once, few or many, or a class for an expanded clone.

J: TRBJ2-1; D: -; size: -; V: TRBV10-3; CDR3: CAISAPRGYNEQFF; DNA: TGTGCCATCAGTGCCCCCCGGGGATACAATGAGCAGTTCTTC
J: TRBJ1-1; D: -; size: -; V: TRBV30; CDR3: CAWNRGTEAFF; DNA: TGTGCCTGGAATCGGGGGACTGAAGCTTTCTTT
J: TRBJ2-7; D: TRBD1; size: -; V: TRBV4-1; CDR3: CASSPEDRDTYEQYF; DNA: TGCGCCAGCAGCCCTGAGGACAGGGATACCTACGAGCAGTACTTC
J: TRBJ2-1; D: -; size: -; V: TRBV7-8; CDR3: CASHEGGFWDEQFF; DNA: TGTGCCAGCCACGAAGGAGGGTTCTGGGATGAGCAGTTCTTC
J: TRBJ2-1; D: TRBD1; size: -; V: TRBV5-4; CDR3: CASSIPPGQGTHNEQFF; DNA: TGTGCCAGCAGTATTCCCCCGGGACAGGGAACCCACAATGAGCAGTTCTTC
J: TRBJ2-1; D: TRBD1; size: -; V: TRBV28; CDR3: CASSSPGQGSEQFF; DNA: TGTGCCAGCAGTTCTCCGGGACAGGGGTCCGAGCAGTTCTTC
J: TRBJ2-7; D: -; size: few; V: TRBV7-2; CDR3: CASSPQVRSYEQYF; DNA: TGTGCCAGCAGCCCTCAGGTCCGCTCCTACGAGCAGTACTTC
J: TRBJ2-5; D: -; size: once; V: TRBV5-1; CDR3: CASSQSPQATRETQYF; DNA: TGCGCCAGCAGCCAATCCCCTCAGGCCACCCGGGAGACCCAGTACTTC
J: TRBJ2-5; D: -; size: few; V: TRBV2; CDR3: CASSLATHNQETQYF; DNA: TGTGCCAGCAGTCTAGCGACACACAACCAAGAGACCCAGTACTTC
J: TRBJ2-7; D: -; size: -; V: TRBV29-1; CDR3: CSVGTGTYEQYF; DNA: TGCAGCGTCGGCACAGGAACCTACGAGCAGTACTTC
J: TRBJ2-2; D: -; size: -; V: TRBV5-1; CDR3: CASSQIQGAGELFF; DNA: TGCGCCAGCAGCCAAATACAAGGGGCCGGGGAGCTGTTTTTT
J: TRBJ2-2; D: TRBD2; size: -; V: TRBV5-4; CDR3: CASSLGGRGTGELFF; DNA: TGTGCCAGCAGCTTGGGGGGGAGGGGAACCGGGGAGCTGTTTTTT
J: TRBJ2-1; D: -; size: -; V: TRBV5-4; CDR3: CASSPGEGQFF; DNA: TGTGCCAGCAGCCCAGGTGAGGGGCAGTTCTTC
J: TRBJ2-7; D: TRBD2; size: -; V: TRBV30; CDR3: CAWSRAGSTYEQYF; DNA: TGTGCCTGGAGCCGAGCGGGATCAACCTACGAGCAGTACTTC
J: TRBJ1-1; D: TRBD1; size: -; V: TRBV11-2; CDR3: CASSLRQGGLRTEAFF; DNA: TGTGCCAGCAGCTTAAGACAGGGCGGACTCAGGACTGAAGCTTTCTTT
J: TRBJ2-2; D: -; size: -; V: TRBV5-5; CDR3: CASSPRRQMNTGELFF; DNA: TGTGCCAGCAGCCCCCGGAGACAGATGAACACCGGGGAGCTGTTTTTT
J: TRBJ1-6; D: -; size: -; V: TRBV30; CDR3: CAWSVSGALPLHF; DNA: TGTGCCTGGAGTGTATCAGGGGCTCTACCCCTCCACTTT
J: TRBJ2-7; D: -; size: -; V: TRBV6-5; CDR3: CASSNDRGPEQYF; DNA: TGTGCCAGCAGCAACGATAGAGGGCCCGAGCAGTACTTC
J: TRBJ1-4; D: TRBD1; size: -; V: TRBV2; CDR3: CASSDTGGYEKLFF; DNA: TGTGCCAGCAGTGACACAGGGGGCTATGAAAAACTGTTTTTT
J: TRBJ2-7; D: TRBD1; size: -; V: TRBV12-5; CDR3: CASGSGTGGGEQYF; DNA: TGTGCTAGTGGTTCAGGGACAGGGGGAGGGGAGCAGTACTTC
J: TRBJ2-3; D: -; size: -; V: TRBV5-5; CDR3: CASSLDPGSYTDTQYF; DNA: TGTGCCAGCAGCTTGGACCCCGGGAGCTACACAGATACGCAGTATTTT
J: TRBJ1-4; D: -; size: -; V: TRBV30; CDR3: CAGGLSIAEFF; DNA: TGTGCCGGGGGACTTTCTATTGCGGAGTTTTTT
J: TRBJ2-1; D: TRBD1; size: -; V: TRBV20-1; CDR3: CSASPRQGTNEQFF; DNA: TGCAGTGCTAGTCCACGACAGGGAACGAATGAGCAGTTCTTC
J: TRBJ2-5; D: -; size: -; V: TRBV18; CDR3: CASSPGALQGETQYF; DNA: TGTGCCAGCTCCCCCGGGGCCTTACAGGGAGAGACCCAGTACTTC
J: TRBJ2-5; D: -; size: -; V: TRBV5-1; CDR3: CASSWGGRRETQYF; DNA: TGCGCCAGCAGCTGGGGGGGCCGGCGAGAGACCCAGTACTTC
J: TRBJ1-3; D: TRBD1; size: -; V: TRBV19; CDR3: CASRDTHRGAGNTIYF; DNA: TGTGCCAGTAGGGACACCCACAGGGGAGCTGGAAACACCATATATTTT
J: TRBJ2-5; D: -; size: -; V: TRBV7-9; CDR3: CASSLVRVQETQYF; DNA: TGTGCCAGCAGCTTAGTACGCGTGCAAGAGACCCAGTACTTC
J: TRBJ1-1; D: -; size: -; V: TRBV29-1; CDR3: CSVGRGGRTEAFF; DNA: TGCAGCGTTGGGCGCGGGGGGCGGACTGAAGCTTTCTTT
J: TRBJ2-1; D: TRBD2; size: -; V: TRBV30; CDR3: CAWTDPGLAIIEQFF; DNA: TGTGCCTGGACCGATCCGGGACTAGCCATTATTGAGCAGTTCTTC
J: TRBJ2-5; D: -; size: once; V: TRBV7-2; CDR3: CASSPRTSWGETQYF; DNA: TGTGCCAGCAGCCCTAGGACATCTTGGGGAGAGACCCAGTACTTC
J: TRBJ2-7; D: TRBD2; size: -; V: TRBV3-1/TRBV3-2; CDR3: CASSQGGTRGGQYF; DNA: TGTGCCAGCAGCCAAGGTGGGACTAGGGGTGGGCAGTACTTC
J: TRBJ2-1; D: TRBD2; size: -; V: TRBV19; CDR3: CASSLGGDNEQFF; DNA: TGTGCCAGTAGTTTGGGGGGGGACAATGAGCAGTTCTTC
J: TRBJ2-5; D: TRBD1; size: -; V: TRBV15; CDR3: CATSSRGQGETQYF; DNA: TGTGCCACCAGCAGCCGCGGACAGGGGGAGACCCAGTACTTC
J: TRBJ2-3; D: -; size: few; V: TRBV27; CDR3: CASSFLASVDTQYF; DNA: TGTGCCAGCAGTTTTTTGGCTAGCGTGGATACGCAGTATTTT
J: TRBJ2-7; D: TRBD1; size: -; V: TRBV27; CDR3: CASSYGQGNAYEQYF; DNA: TGTGCCAGCAGTTACGGACAGGGGAATGCTTACGAGCAGTACTTC
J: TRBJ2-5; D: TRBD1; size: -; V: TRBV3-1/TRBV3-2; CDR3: CASSQEKGRGHETQYF; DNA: TGTGCCAGCAGCCAAGAAAAAGGAAGGGGGCATGAGACCCAGTACTTC